The clone carrying this T cell receptor beta chain was observed a few times. Its antigen is still unknown. This sample was taken from a study of beta chain features in type 1 diabetes. Sequencing targeted expressed TCRB transcripts, as all isolated RNA had been reverse transcribed. A few million reads, on average, came from each naive, central memory and regulatory T cell sample. TCRdb keeps only in-frame clones here, not all; method: immunoSEQ multiplex PCR. The table includes 250,000 to 300,000 clones, approximately 24% detected once. Using CD45RO/CCR7/CD25/CD127/CD95/CD27, CD4+ naive, central memory, regulatory and stem cell-like memory cells were sorted. Overall study results and limits: Shorter TCRB CDR3s, moderately but significantly so, were found in Type 1 diabetes patients in all four CD4+ subsets.

The sequencing sample was made of naive CD4+ T cells from blood. The clonotype was recovered from a woman aged 25 to 39 with type 1 diabetes.

Written as DNA, the CDR3 is TGCACCAGCAGCCAGCCCGGGAGCGGGACAGATACGCAGTATTTT. It specifies CTSSQPGSGTDTQYF. The J gene is TRBJ2-3, the V gene TRBV1; whether TRBD2, the table's D call, matches the DNA was not checked. TRBV1 is a pseudogene locus. The CDR3 covers 15 residues.